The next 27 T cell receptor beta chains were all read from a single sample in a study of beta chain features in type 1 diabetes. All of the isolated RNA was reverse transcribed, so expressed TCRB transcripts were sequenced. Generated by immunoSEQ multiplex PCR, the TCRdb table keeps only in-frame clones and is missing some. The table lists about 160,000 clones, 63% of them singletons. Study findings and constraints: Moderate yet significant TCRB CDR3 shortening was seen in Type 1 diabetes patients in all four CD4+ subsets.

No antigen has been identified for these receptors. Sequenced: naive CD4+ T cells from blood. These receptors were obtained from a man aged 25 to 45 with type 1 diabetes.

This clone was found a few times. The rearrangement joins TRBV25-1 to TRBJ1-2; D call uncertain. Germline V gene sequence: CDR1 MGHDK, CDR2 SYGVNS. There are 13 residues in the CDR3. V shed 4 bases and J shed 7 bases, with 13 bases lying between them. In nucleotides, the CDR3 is TGTGCCAGCAGTGTTTCCGGGTCGAGTGGCTACACCTTC. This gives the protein CASSVSGSSGYTF.

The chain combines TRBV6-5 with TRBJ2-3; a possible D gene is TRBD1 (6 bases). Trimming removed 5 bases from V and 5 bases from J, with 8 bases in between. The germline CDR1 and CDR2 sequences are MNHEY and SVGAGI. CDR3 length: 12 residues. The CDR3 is CASSHREDTQYF. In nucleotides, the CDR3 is TGTGCCAGCAGTCACAGGGAAGATACGCAGTATTTT.

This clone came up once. CDR3 protein: CSVETGYQETQYF. The CDR3 nucleotides read TGCAGCGTGGAGACAGGCTACCAAGAGACCCAGTACTTC. The V call is TRBV29-1, the J call TRBJ2-5; D perhaps matches TRBD1 (6 bases). V gave up 6 bases and J gave up 0 bases, with 11 bases separating them. The CDR3 is 13 residues long. Germline-derived CDR1 and CDR2 are SQVTM and ANQGSEA.

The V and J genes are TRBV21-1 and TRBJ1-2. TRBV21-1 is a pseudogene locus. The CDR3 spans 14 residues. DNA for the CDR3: TGTGCCGATAATTGTGGCAGGGACGACTATGGCTACACCTTC. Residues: CADNCGRDDYGYTF.

CDR3 loop: CASSFYRASTDTQYF. For the CDR3, the DNA is TGTGCCAGCAGCTTTTACAGGGCTAGCACAGATACGCAGTATTTT. V and J are TRBV13 and TRBJ2-3; a weak D match, TRBD1 (6 bases). Trimming took 3 bases from V and 0 from J, leaving 10 bases between them. Germline loops: CDR1 PRHDT, CDR2 FYEKMQ (reference sequence). This CDR3 has 15 amino acids.

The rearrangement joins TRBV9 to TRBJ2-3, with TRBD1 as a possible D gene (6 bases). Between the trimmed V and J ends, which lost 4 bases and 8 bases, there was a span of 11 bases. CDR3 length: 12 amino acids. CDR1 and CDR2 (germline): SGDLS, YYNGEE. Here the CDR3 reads CASSPQGFTQYF. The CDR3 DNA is TGTGCCAGCAGCCCACAGGGATTTACGCAGTATTTT.

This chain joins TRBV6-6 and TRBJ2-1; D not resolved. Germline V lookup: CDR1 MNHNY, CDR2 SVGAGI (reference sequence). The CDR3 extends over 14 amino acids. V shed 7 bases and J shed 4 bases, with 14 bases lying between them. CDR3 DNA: TGTGCCAGCAATCCGCGAGGAGTATACAATGAGCAGTTCTTC. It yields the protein CASNPRGVYNEQFF.

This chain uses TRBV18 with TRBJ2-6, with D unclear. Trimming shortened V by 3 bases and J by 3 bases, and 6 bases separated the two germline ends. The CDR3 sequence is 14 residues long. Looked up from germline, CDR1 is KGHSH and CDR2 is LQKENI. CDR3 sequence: CASSPLHGANVLTF. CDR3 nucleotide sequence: TGTGCCAGCTCACCGCTGCATGGGGCCAACGTCCTGACTTTC.

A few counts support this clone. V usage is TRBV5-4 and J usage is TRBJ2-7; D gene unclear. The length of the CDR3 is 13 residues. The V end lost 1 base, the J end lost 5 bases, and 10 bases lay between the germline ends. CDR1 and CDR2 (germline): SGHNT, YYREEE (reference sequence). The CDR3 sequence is CASSLSLVHEQYF. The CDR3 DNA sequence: TGTGCCAGCAGCTTGAGTCTGGTCCACGAGCAGTACTTC.

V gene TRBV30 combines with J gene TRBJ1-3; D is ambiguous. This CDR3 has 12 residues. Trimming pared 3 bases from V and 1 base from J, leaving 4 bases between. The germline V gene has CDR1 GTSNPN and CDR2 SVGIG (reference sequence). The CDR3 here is CAWRWSGNTIYF. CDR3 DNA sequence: TGTGCCTGGAGGTGGTCTGGAAACACCATATATTTT.

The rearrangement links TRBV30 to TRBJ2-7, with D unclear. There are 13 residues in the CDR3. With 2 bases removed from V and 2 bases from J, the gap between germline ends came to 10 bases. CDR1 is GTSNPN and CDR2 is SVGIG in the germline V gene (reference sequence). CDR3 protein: CAWSFRSTYEQYF. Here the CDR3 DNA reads TGTGCCTGGAGTTTCAGGTCAACCTACGAGCAGTACTTC.

Here the CDR3 DNA reads TGTGCCAGCAGCTCTTGGGGCCTCAATAGCAATCAGCCCCAGCATTTT. Translating gives CASSSWGLNSNQPQHF. V is TRBV7-9 and J is TRBJ1-5; D might be TRBD1 (5 bases). V dropped 4 bases and J dropped 0 bases, with 13 bases sitting between them. This CDR3 region has 16 residues. Germline CDR1 and CDR2: SEHNR and FQNEAQ (reference sequence).

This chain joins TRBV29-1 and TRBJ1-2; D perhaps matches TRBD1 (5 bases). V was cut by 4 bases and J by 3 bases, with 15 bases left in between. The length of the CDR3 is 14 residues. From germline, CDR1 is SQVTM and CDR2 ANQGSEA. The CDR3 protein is CSVGITRDDYGYTF. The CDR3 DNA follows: TGCAGCGTTGGGATAACCCGGGACGACTATGGCTACACCTTC.

The CDR3 DNA follows: TGTGCCAGCTCACCTCTCGCGGCTTCACCTAGCACAGATACGCAGTATTTT. As protein: CASSPLAASPSTDTQYF. The chain carries TRBV18 and TRBJ2-3; D remains unclear. The CDR3 runs 17 residues. Germline lookup yields CDR1 KGHSH and CDR2 LQKENI. Trimming stripped 3 bases from V and 0 bases from J, with 16 bases between.

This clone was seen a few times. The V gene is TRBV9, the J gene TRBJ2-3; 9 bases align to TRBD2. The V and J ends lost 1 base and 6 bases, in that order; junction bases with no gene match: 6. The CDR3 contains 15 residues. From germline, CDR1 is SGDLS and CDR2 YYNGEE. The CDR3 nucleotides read TGTGCCAGCAGCGTATTGTCTAGCGGGGATGATACGCAGTATTTT. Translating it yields CASSVLSSGDDTQYF.

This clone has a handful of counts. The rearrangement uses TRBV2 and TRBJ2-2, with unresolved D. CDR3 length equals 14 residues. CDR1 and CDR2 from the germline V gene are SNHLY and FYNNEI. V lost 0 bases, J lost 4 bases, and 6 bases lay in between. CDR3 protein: CASSEAVRTGELFF. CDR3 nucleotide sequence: TGTGCCAGCAGTGAAGCGGTCCGCACCGGGGAGCTGTTTTTT.

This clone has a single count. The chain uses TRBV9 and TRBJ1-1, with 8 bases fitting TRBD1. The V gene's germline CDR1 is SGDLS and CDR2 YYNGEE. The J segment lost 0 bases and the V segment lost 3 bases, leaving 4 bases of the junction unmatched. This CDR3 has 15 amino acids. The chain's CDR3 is CASSGTGSMNTEAFF. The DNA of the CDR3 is TGTGCCAGCAGCGGGACAGGGTCCATGAACACTGAAGCTTTCTTT.

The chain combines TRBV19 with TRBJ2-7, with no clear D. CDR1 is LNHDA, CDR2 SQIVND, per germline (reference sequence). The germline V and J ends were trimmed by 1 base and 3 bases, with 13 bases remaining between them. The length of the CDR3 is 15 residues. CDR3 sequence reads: CASSIGDSQDYEQYF. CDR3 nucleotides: TGTGCCAGTAGTATAGGAGACTCTCAAGACTACGAGCAGTACTTC.

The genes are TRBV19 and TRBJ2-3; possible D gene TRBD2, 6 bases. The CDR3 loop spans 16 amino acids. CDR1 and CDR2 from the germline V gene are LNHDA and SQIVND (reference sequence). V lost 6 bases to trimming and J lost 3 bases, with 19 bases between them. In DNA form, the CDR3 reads TGTGCCAGTAGACCGGGAGCCTCCCCGGGGACAGATACGCAGTATTTT. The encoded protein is CASRPGASPGTDTQYF.

Here the CDR3 DNA reads TGTGCCAGCTCAATTCTGGGAGCAGATACGCAGTATTTT. Protein: CASSILGADTQYF. V and J are TRBV18 and TRBJ2-3; weak D call: TRBD2 (5 bases). The germline CDR1 and CDR2 sequences are KGHSH and LQKENI. V was cut by 5 bases and J by 4 bases, with 10 bases left in between. This CDR3 spans 13 amino acids.

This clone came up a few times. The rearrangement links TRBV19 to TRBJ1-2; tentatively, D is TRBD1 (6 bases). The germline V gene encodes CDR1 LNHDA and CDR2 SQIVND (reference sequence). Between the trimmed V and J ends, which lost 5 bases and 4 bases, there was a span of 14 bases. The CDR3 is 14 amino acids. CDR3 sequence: CASSGQQGSYGYTF. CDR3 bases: TGTGCCAGTAGTGGACAACAGGGCTCCTATGGCTACACCTTC.

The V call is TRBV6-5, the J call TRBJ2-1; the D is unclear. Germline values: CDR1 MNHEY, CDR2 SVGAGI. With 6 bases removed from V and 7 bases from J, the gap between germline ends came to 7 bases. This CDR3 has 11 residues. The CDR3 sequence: CASSLENEQFF. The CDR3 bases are TGTGCCAGCAGCCTGGAGAATGAGCAGTTCTTC.

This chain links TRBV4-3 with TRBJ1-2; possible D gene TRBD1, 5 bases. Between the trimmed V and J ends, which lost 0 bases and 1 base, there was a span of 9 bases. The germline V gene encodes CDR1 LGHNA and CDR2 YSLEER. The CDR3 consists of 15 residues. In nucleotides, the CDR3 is TGCGCCAGCAGCCAAGAGGAAGGGGTTAACTATGGCTACACCTTC. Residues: CASSQEEGVNYGYTF.

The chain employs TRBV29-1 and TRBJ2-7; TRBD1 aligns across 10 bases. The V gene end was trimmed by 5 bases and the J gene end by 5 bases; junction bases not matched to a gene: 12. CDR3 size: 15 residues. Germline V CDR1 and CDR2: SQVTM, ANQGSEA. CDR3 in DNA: TGCAGCGTTCGTGAGAGGGGACAGGGGAGCGACGAGCAGTACTTC. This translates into CSVRERGQGSDEQYF.

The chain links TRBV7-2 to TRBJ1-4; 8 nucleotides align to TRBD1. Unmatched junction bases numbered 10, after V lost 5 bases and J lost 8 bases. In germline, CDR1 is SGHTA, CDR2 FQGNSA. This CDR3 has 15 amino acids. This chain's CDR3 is CASSILQGAQEKLFF. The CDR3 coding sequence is TGTGCCAGCAGCATCCTCCAGGGGGCGCAGGAAAAACTGTTTTTT.

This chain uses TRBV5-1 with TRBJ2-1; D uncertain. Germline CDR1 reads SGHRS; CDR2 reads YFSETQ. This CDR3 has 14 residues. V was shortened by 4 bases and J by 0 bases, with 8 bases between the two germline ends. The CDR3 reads CASSNRDSYNEQFF. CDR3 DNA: TGCGCCAGCAGCAATAGGGACTCCTACAATGAGCAGTTCTTC.

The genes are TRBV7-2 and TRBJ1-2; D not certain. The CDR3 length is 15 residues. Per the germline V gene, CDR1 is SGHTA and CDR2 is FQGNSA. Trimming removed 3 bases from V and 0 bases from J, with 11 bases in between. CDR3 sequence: CASSLLQTSNYGYTF. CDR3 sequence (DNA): TGTGCCAGCAGCTTGTTACAGACCTCTAACTATGGCTACACCTTC. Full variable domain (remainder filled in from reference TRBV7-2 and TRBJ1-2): GAGVSQSPSNKVTEKGKDVELRCDPISGHTALYWYRQSLGQGLEFLIYFQGNSAPDKSGLPSDRFSAERTGGSVSTLTIQRTQQEDSAVYLCASSLLQTSNYGYTFGSGTRLTVV.